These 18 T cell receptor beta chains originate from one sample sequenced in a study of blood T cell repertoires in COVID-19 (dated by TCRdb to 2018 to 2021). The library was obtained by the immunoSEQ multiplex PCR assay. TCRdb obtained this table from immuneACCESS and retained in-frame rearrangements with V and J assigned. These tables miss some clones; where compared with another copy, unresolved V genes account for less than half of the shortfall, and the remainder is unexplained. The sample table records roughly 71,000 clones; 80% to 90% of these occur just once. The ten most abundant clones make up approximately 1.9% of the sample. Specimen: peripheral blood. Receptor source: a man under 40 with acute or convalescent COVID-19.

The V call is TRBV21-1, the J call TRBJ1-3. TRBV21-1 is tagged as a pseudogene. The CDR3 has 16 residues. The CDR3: CASSKVRDFSGNTIYF. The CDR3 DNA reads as TGTGCCAGCAGCAAAGTGAGGGATTTCTCTGGAAACACCATATATTTT.

This chain's CDR3 is CASSIGQGLFEADTQYF. CDR3 sequence (DNA): TGTGCCAGCAGCATTGGACAGGGACTTTTTGAGGCAGATACGCAGTATTTT. V gene TRBV7-9 combines with J gene TRBJ2-3; 8 bases match TRBD1. This CDR3 is 17 amino acids long. V lost 5 bases to trimming and J lost 4 bases; unmatched junction nucleotides: 14. Germline-derived CDR1 and CDR2 are SEHNR and FQNEAQ (reference sequence).

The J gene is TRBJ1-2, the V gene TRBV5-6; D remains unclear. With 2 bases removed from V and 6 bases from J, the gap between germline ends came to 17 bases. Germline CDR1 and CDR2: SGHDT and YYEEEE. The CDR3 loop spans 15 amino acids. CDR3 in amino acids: CASSFYSGVGNGYTF. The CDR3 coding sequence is TGTGCCAGCAGCTTTTATAGCGGGGTAGGGAATGGCTACACCTTC.

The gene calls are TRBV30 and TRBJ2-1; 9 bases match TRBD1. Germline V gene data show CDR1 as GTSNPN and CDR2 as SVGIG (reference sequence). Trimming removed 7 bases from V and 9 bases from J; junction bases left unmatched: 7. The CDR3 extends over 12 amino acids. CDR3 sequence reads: CAYRGRVGEQFF. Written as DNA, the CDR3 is TGTGCCTACAGGGGGCGCGTTGGTGAGCAGTTCTTC. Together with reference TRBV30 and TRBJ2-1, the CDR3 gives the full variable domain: SQTIHQWPATLVQPVGSPLSLECTVEGTSNPNLYWYRQAAGRGLQLLFYSVGIGQISSEVPQNLSASRPQDRQFILSSKKLLLSDSGFYLCAYRGRVGEQFFGPGTRLTVL.

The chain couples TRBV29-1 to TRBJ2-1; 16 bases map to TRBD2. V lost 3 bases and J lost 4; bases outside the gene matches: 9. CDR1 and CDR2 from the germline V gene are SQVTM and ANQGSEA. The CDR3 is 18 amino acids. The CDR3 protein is CSVDPWMGLAGGYNEQFF. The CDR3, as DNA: TGCAGCGTTGACCCCTGGATGGGACTAGCGGGAGGGTACAATGAGCAGTTCTTC.

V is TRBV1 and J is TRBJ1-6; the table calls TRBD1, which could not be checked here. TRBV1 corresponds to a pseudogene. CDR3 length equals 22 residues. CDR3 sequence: CTSSQEIRSSGQGREDNSPLHF. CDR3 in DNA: TGCACCAGCAGCCAAGAAATACGGTCCTCGGGACAGGGGAGAGAGGATAATTCACCCCTCCACTTT.

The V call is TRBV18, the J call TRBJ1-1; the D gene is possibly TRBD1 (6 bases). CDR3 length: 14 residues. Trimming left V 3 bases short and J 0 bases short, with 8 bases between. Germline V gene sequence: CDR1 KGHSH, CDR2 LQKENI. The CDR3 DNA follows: TGTGCCAGCTCACCCGACAGGCTGAACACTGAAGCTTTCTTT. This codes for CASSPDRLNTEAFF.

The CDR3 protein is CASSPSGGPQGETQYF. In nucleotides, the CDR3 is TGTGCCAGCAGTCCTAGCGGGGGGCCCCAGGGAGAGACCCAGTACTTC. The genes are TRBV27 and TRBJ2-5, with 11 nucleotides matching TRBD2. The CDR3 consists of 16 residues. V lost 5 bases to trimming and J lost 4 bases; unmatched junction nucleotides: 9. In germline, CDR1 is MNHEY, CDR2 SMNVEV (reference sequence).

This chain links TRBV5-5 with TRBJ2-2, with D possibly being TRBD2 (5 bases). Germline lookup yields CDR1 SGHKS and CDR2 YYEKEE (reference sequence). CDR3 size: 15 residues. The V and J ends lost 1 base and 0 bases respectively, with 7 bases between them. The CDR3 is CASSLRGTNTGELFF. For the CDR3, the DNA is TGTGCCAGCAGCTTGCGGGGTACGAACACCGGGGAGCTGTTTTTT.

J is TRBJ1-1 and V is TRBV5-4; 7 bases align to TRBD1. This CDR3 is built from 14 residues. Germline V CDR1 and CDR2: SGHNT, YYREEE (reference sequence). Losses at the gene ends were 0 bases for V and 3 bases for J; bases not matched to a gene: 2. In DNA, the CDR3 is TGTGCCAGCAGCTTGGGAGGGGGCCACACTGAAGCTTTCTTT. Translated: CASSLGGGHTEAFF.

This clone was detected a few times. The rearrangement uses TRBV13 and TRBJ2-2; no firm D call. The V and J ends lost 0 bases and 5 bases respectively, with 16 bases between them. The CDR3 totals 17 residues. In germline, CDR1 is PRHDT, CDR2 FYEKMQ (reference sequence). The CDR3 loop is CASSLGLSASRTGELFF. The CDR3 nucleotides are TGTGCCAGCAGCTTAGGCCTAAGCGCCTCAAGGACCGGGGAGCTGTTTTTT.

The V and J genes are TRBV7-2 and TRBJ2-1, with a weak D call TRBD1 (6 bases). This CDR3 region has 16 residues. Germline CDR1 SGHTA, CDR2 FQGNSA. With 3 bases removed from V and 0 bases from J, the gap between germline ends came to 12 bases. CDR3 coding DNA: TGTGCCAGCAGCTTTCATACAGGGATCTCCTACAATGAGCAGTTCTTC. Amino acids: CASSFHTGISYNEQFF.

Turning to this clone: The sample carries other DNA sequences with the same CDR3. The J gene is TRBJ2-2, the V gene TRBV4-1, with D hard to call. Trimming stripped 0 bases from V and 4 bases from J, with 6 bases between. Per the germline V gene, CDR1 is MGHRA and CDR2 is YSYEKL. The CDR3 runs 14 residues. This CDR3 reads CASSQDPGTGELFF. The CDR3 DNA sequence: TGCGCCAGCAGCCAAGATCCAGGCACCGGGGAGCTGTTTTTT.

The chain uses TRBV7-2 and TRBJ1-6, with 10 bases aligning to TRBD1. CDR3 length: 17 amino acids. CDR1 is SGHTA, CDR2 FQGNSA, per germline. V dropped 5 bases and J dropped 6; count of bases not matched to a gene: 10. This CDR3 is CASSGRQGALFNSPLHF. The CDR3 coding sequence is TGTGCCAGCAGCGGAAGACAGGGGGCGCTTTTTAATTCACCCCTCCACTTT.

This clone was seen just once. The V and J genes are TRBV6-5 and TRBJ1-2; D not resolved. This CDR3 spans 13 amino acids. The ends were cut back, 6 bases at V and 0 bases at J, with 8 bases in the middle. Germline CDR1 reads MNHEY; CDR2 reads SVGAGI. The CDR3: CASSALANYGYTF. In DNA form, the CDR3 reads TGTGCCAGCAGCGCATTAGCTAACTATGGCTACACCTTC.

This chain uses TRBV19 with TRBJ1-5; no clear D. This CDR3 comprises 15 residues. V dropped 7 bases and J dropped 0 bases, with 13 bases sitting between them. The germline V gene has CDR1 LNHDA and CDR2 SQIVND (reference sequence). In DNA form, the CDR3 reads TGTGCCAGTATGAGCAGGCGCTTTAGCAATCAGCCCCAGCATTTT. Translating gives CASMSRRFSNQPQHF. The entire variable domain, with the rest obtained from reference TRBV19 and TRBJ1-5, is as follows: DGGITQSPKYLFRKEGQNVTLSCEQNLNHDAMYWYRQDPGQGLRLIYYSQIVNDFQKGDIAEGYSVSREKKESFPLTVTSAQKNPTAFYLCASMSRRFSNQPQHFGDGTRLSIL.

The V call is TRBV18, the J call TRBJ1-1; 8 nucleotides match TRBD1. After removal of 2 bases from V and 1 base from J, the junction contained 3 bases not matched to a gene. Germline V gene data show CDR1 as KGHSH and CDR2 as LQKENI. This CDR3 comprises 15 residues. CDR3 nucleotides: TGTGCCAGCTCACCAGACAGGGGAGCGAACACTGAAGCTTTCTTT. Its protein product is CASSPDRGANTEAFF.

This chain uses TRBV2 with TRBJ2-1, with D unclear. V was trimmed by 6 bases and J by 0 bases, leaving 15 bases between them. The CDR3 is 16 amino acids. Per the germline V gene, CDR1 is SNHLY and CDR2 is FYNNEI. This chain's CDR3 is CASSLRGSDSYNEQFF. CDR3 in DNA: TGTGCCAGCAGCCTGCGAGGTTCCGACTCCTACAATGAGCAGTTCTTC.